This note documents a single T cell receptor beta chain sequence. Its specificity is not known. A multiplex PCR was run with 60 Vbeta primers and 13 Jbeta primers. Using immunoSEQ multiplex PCR, the repertoire was profiled, and TCRdb retains in-frame clones only, with some absent. The table has over 65,000 clones, over 70% seen once. Trimming took 7 bases from V and 9 from J; bases not matched to a gene: 14. The length of the CDR3 is 14 residues. Germline CDR1 is MNHNS and CDR2 is SASEGT. This entry comes from a study of cytomegalovirus exposure and HLA in healthy donors. Study-wide results and limits: Roughly uniform sequencing depth across donors was assumed, possibly incorrectly.

The chain couples TRBV6-1 to TRBJ2-7; 8 nucleotides align to TRBD2. The sample taken for sequencing was PBMCs. The clonotype was recovered from a woman aged 40 to 50 in good health and CMV-seronegative. The DNA of the CDR3 is TGTGCCAGCATATTCAACCCGTCGGGGGGGAGGCAGTACTTC. Its translation is CASIFNPSGGRQYF.